Presented here are 24 T cell receptor beta chains from one specimen sequenced in a study of T cell responses to AZD1222 COVID-19 vaccine. Data came from immunoSEQ multiplex PCR; TCRdb stores just in-frame clones and leaves some out. The table includes some 190,000 clones, around 90% detected once. Sequenced material: peripheral blood, taken on day 0 of AZD1222 vaccination. Source of these receptors: an adult in good health.

J is TRBJ2-7 and V is TRBV11-1; 9 bases are a match to TRBD2. The V gene end was trimmed by 0 bases and the J gene end by 0 bases; junction bases not matched to a gene: 3. The germline V gene has CDR1 SGHAT and CDR2 FQDESV (reference sequence). This CDR3 has 16 residues. The chain's CDR3 is CASSLAASGASYEQYF. The CDR3 nucleotides are TGTGCCAGCAGCTTAGCGGCTAGCGGGGCCTCCTACGAGCAGTACTTC. Together with reference TRBV11-1 and TRBJ2-7, the CDR3 gives the full variable domain: EAEVAQSPRYKITEKSQAVAFWCDPISGHATLYWYRQILGQGPELLVQFQDESVVDDSQLPKDRFSAERLKGVDSTLKIQPAELGDSAMYLCASSLAASGASYEQYFGPGTRLTVT.

This chain connects TRBV5-6 to TRBJ1-1; D uncertain. V dropped 0 bases and J dropped 5 bases, with 8 bases sitting between them. The CDR3 has 13 residues. Germline values: CDR1 SGHDT, CDR2 YYEEEE. This CDR3 reads CASSLVWGTEAFF. The CDR3 nucleotides are TGTGCCAGCAGCTTGGTATGGGGAACTGAAGCTTTCTTT.

The chain carries TRBV10-3 and TRBJ1-1, with a weak D call TRBD1 (5 bases). The CDR3 is 12 amino acids. Germline V lookup: CDR1 ENHRY, CDR2 SYGVKD. The V and J ends lost 2 bases and 11 bases respectively, with 12 bases between them. The CDR3 here is CAISEEDNDAFF. CDR3 nucleotides: TGTGCCATCAGTGAGGAGGACAACGACGCTTTCTTT.

The rearrangement links TRBV10-3 to TRBJ2-6; perhaps TRBD1 as D (5 bases). Germline assignment: CDR1 ENHRY and CDR2 SYGVKD. The CDR3 is 15 residues long. Between the trimmed V and J ends, which lost 6 bases and 4 bases, there was a span of 13 bases. The CDR3 is CAISRQLGGANVLTF. The CDR3 nucleotides read TGTGCCATCAGCCGACAGCTTGGGGGGGCCAACGTCCTGACTTTC.

The V and J genes are TRBV7-9 and TRBJ1-1; TRBD1 might be the D (6 bases). V lost 2 bases to trimming and J lost 3 bases, with 10 bases between them. The CDR3 sequence is 14 residues long. The germline CDR1 and CDR2 sequences are SEHNR and FQNEAQ (reference sequence). CDR3 DNA sequence: TGTGCCAGCAGCTTACGGGACACCGACACTGAAGCTTTCTTT. This codes for CASSLRDTDTEAFF.

This clone was recorded many times. The chain links TRBV7-9 to TRBJ2-5, with 7 bases that match TRBD1. This CDR3 is 14 amino acids long. Trimming removed 2 bases from V and 6 bases from J; junction bases left unmatched: 6. Germline CDR1 is SEHNR and CDR2 is FQNEAQ (reference sequence). The CDR3 sequence: CASSLNQGVKTQYF. The CDR3 nucleotides read TGTGCCAGCAGCTTAAATCAGGGGGTGAAGACCCAGTACTTC. The complete variable domain, with remaining parts taken from reference TRBV7-9 and TRBJ2-5, reads DTGVSQNPRHKITKRGQNVTFRCDPISEHNRLYWYRQTLGQGPEFLTYFQNEAQLEKSRLLSDRFSAERPKGSFSTLEIQRTEQGDSAMYLCASSLNQGVKTQYFGPGTRLLVL.

This clone was observed a few times. V and J are TRBV5-4 and TRBJ2-7; 9 bases are a match to TRBD1. Per germline, CDR1 SGHNT and CDR2 YYREEE (reference sequence). CDR3 size: 14 residues. V lost 2 bases, J lost 5 bases, and 5 bases stayed unmatched. The CDR3 is CASSLRTGVNEQYF. The DNA of the CDR3 is TGTGCCAGCAGCTTAAGGACAGGGGTGAACGAGCAGTACTTC.

The chain carries TRBV2 and TRBJ2-7; D may be TRBD2 (5 bases). V gave up 2 bases and J gave up 6 bases, with 8 bases separating them. This CDR3 is built from 12 residues. Per germline, CDR1 SNHLY and CDR2 FYNNEI. The CDR3 bases are TGTGCCAGCAGTGAACTAGGGAGCGAGCAGTACTTC. It translates to CASSELGSEQYF.

The genes are TRBV19 and TRBJ1-2; 9 positions match TRBD1. The CDR3 is 13 residues long. V trimming: 5 bases; J trimming: 4 bases; junction bases outside the gene matches: 2. The V gene's germline CDR1 is LNHDA and CDR2 SQIVND (reference sequence). CDR3 sequence reads: CASSRQGVYGYTF. CDR3 DNA sequence: TGTGCCAGTAGTCGACAGGGGGTCTATGGCTACACCTTC.

The chain uses TRBV25-1 and TRBJ1-6; TRBD1 agrees at 8 bases. Per the germline V gene, CDR1 is MGHDK and CDR2 is SYGVNS. The CDR3 spans 13 residues. J gave up 6 bases and V 8 bases, and 3 bases lay outside the gene matches. The CDR3 sequence: CASVGQGNSPLHF. The CDR3 DNA follows: TGTGCCAGCGTCGGACAGGGTAATTCACCCCTCCACTTT.

The J gene is TRBJ1-1, the V gene TRBV30; 7 bases are a match to TRBD1. V gave up 4 bases and J gave up 1 base; unmatched junction bases: 6. From germline, CDR1 is GTSNPN and CDR2 SVGIG (reference sequence). The CDR3 totals 14 residues. The CDR3 nucleotides are TGTGCCTGGAACCCGGCAGGGGGGAACACTGAAGCTTTCTTT. This gives the protein CAWNPAGGNTEAFF.

CDR3 protein: CASSIGGFSNQPQHF. In DNA, the CDR3 is TGTGCCAGTAGTATAGGAGGGTTTAGCAATCAGCCCCAGCATTTT. V gene TRBV19 combines with J gene TRBJ1-5; unclear D gene. The germline CDR1 and CDR2 sequences are LNHDA and SQIVND (reference sequence). The germline V and J ends were trimmed by 1 base and 0 bases, with 7 bases remaining between them. The CDR3 length is 15 residues.

The J gene is TRBJ2-1, the V gene TRBV5-4, with TRBD2 matching 13 bases. The germline V gene encodes CDR1 SGHNT and CDR2 YYREEE (reference sequence). The ends lost 4 bases at V and 2 bases at J; junction bases unmatched: 3. The CDR3 sequence is 16 residues long. Here the CDR3 DNA reads TGTGCCAGCAGCCGGACTAGCGGGGGTACCTACAATGAGCAGTTCTTC. Residues: CASSRTSGGTYNEQFF.

The V and J genes are TRBV2 and TRBJ2-2; D possibly matches TRBD1 or TRBD2 (7 bases each). Trimming took 7 bases from V and 4 from J, leaving 10 bases between them. CDR1 is SNHLY, CDR2 FYNNEI, per germline. The CDR3 totals 13 residues. The CDR3 spells CASTGGGTGELFF. CDR3 DNA: TGTGCCAGCACAGGGGGGGGCACCGGGGAGCTGTTTTTT.

This clone was detected once. The chain carries TRBV28 and TRBJ1-2, with TRBD1 matching over 10 bases. In germline, CDR1 is MDHEN, CDR2 SYDVKM. The CDR3 sequence is 16 residues long. J lost 5 bases, V lost 5 bases, and 11 bases had no gene match. CDR3: CASSPSPGQGFYGYTF. The DNA for the CDR3 is TGTGCCAGCAGTCCATCACCGGGACAGGGGTTTTATGGCTACACCTTC.

With regard to this clone: Compared with germline, one end of the junction differs, possibly owing to a read error. The CDR3 loop is CASRRDTSSHQPQHF. The DNA for the CDR3 is TGCGCCAGCAGACGGGACACTTCTAGCCATCAGCCCCAGCATTTT. V usage is TRBV5-1 and J usage is TRBJ1-5; TRBD1 is a possible D gene (6 bases). This CDR3 has 15 amino acids. Germline V gene data show CDR1 as SGHRS and CDR2 as YFSETQ.

J is TRBJ2-1 and V is TRBV3-1 (or the pseudogene TRBV3-2); D call uncertain. The CDR3 has 16 amino acids. The germline V gene has CDR1 LGHDT and CDR2 YNNKEL (reference sequence). The V end lost 1 base, the J end lost 2 bases, and 12 bases lay between the germline ends. CDR3 protein: CASSQGWVSAYNEQFF. The CDR3 DNA sequence: TGTGCCAGCAGCCAAGGATGGGTAAGCGCCTACAATGAGCAGTTCTTC.

The CDR3 sequence: CASSFLGGGNLLQETQYF. As DNA, the CDR3 is TGCGCCAGCAGCTTTCTGGGCGGGGGGAACCTATTGCAAGAGACCCAGTACTTC. The chain links TRBV5-1 to TRBJ2-5; 8 nucleotides line up with TRBD2. The trim removed 2 bases at V and 2 bases at J, leaving 14 bases unmatched. The CDR3 has 18 amino acids. Germline CDR1 SGHRS, CDR2 YFSETQ.

The chain employs TRBV12-5 and TRBJ1-1; D gene uncertain. Germline CDR1 and CDR2: LGHNT and FRNRAP. The CDR3 contains 15 residues. V lost 2 bases and J 1 base, leaving 11 bases between the germline ends. The CDR3 loop is CASGLFGPANTEAFF. For the CDR3, the DNA is TGTGCTAGTGGTTTGTTTGGGCCGGCGAACACTGAAGCTTTCTTT. The whole variable domain, filled in from reference TRBV12-5 and TRBJ1-1, reads DARVTQTPRHKVTEMGQEVTMRCQPILGHNTVFWYRQTMMQGLELLAYFRNRAPLDDSGMPKDRFSAEMPDATLATLKIQPSEPRDSAVYFCASGLFGPANTEAFFGQGTRLTVV.

The V call is TRBV9, the J call TRBJ2-2; the D gene is possibly TRBD1 (6 bases). The V end lost 0 bases, the J end lost 6 bases, and 9 bases lay between the germline ends. Germline CDR1 reads SGDLS; CDR2 reads YYNGEE. This CDR3 spans 14 amino acids. CDR3 loop: CASSVGTDSGELFF. CDR3 DNA: TGTGCCAGCAGCGTAGGGACAGATTCCGGGGAGCTGTTTTTT. The full variable domain, its missing parts supplied by reference TRBV9 and TRBJ2-2, is DSGVTQTPKHLITATGQRVTLRCSPRSGDLSVYWYQQSLDQGLQFLIQYYNGEERAKGNILERFSAQQFPDLHSELNLSSLELGDSALYFCASSVGTDSGELFFGEGSRLTVL.

The chain joins TRBV12-3 or TRBV12-4 to TRBJ1-6, with D hard to call. With 5 bases removed from V and 8 bases from J, the gap between germline ends came to 7 bases. This CDR3 has 12 residues. CDR3 sequence: CASSGRDSPLHF. CDR3 DNA: TGTGCCAGCAGTGGCCGAGATTCACCCCTCCACTTT.

The chain uses TRBV6-6 and TRBJ1-3, with D maybe TRBD1 (5 bases). The germline CDR1 and CDR2 sequences are MNHNY and SVGAGI (reference sequence). There are 16 residues in the CDR3. V was trimmed by 4 bases and J by 4 bases, leaving 17 bases between them. The CDR3 DNA follows: TGTGCCAGCAGTTCACCCCGGGGGGTTGGGGGAAACACCATATATTTT. This encodes CASSSPRGVGGNTIYF.

The chain recombines TRBV27 with TRBJ1-2; D call uncertain. Germline assignment: CDR1 MNHEY and CDR2 SMNVEV (reference sequence). V was cut by 4 bases and J by 8 bases, with 17 bases left in between. The CDR3 consists of 14 residues. CDR3 protein: CASSSARHYGGYTF. CDR3 nucleotides: TGTGCCAGCAGTTCTGCCAGGCACTATGGGGGCTACACCTTC.

This chain links TRBV27 with TRBJ2-7; no reliable D call. The CDR3 consists of 11 residues. The germline CDR1 and CDR2 sequences are MNHEY and SMNVEV (reference sequence). V lost 2 bases and J 4 bases, leaving 3 bases between the germline ends. CDR3 bases: TGTGCCAGCAGTTTAGGGTACGAGCAGTACTTC. Translating it yields CASSLGYEQYF.